The T cell receptor beta chain described here comes from a study of CD8 T cells in Susac syndrome (dated by TCRdb to between 2018 and 2021). General notes on the study: The study used repertoire sequencing to test whether antigen drove CD8+ T cell activation and differentiation in Susac syndrome. Results the study describes overall, beyond this receptor: The number of individuals in the TCR sequencing and HLA analysis was acknowledged as relatively small.

Turning to this clonotype: This clone's antigen is unknown. No base quality information exists; no much larger clone differs at one position.

RNA was extracted with the RNeasy kit and about 0.5 to 1 ug was reverse transcribed using random hexamers. The immunoSEQ multiplex PCR assay, covering 54 Vbeta and 13 Jbeta segments, was used to amplify TCR beta CDR3 regions. Bias from PCR amplification was corrected by using a synthetic template baseline for primer optimization and for computational correction. As for how the authors treated the data: Reads were assigned to V, D and J genes according to IMGT and analyzed in immunoSEQ Analyzer, with only productive sequences retained. To calculate clonality, Shannon entropy was normalized by log2 of the number of productive unique sequences and then subtracted from one. For each patient and control, public and private clones were evaluated within the 100 most prevalent clones. Susac-specific clones were defined as absent from healthy and MS cohorts, about 1,000 published viral clones and other ImmuneACCESS disease sequences. The public sequencing data were trimmed at Q25 with fastp and processed into clonotypes with MiXCR by TCRdb, which kept only in-frame beta chains. Entries are consolidated by CDR3 protein sequence, retaining the most common genes and DNA. TCRdb's processing, not the authors' own work, is the source of the V and J calls. This sample comprises approximately 230,000 distinct CDR3 sequences, roughly 93% of them detected only once. The ten largest clones capture 0.065% to 0.08% of the sample.

Peripheral blood CD8+ and CD4+ T cells from healthy donors, Susac syndrome patients and multiple sclerosis patients were profiled using high-throughput TCR beta sequencing. The multiple sclerosis controls were treatment-naive patients who had stable or active relapsing-remitting disease and met the revised McDonald criteria. Bulk CD8+ and CD4+ T cells were purified by magnetic negative isolation, whereas CD8+ TEMRA cells were enriched by FACS. Blood was collected in EDTA tubes and processed within 24 hours, with PBMCs isolated through density gradient centrifugation. PBMCs intended for TCR sequencing were cryopreserved in liquid nitrogen and were subsequently thawed in a 37 degrees C water bath. The sorted or isolated CD4+, CD8+ and CD8+ TEMRA cells reached a purity of at least 90%. V was cut back by 6 bases and J by 3 bases, leaving a gap of 11 bases between them. The germline V gene (reference sequence) yields LNHDA for CDR1 and SQIVND for CDR2. The CDR3 spans 13 residues, from the cysteine through the phenylalanine. Of all the DNA, just the CDR3 is kept, 39 bases in frame from base 1.

Material for sequencing was CD4+ T cells from PBMCs. The sequence links TRBV19 to TRBJ2-5, with no confident D gene call. The source of this sequence is a human donor with multiple sclerosis. The nucleotides read TGTGCCAGTAGCAGACGTGCCGAAGAGACCCAGTACTTC. Translated, it gives CASSRRAEETQYF.